Each of the 9 T cell receptor beta chains below was sequenced from the same sample in a study of response to subunit inactivated influenza vaccine. TCRdb re-analysed the RT-PCR reads in MiXCR, keeping a single row per CDR3 protein. The sample contains about 160,000 distinct CDR3 sequences, approximately 11% of which appear only once. The sample consisted of non-naive T cells sorted from PBMCs, taken more than 35 days after vaccination. These receptors all stem from a man between 50 and 59 years old who received an inactivated influenza vaccine.

Only a few counts were recorded for this clonotype. V usage is TRBV24-1 and J usage is TRBJ2-1; 8 bases map to TRBD1. The V gene end was trimmed by 1 base and the J gene end by 5 bases; junction bases not matched to a gene: 6. This CDR3 has 16 residues. The germline gives CDR1 KGHDR, CDR2 SFDVKD. The CDR3, as DNA: TGTGCCACCAGTGATTTTAAGGACAGGGCCGACAATGAGCAGTTCTTC. Protein: CATSDFKDRADNEQFF.

There are a few counts of this clonotype. DNA for the CDR3: TGTGCCAGCTCCCCCGAGGGGGTAGAGGGCAATCAGCCCCAGCATTTT. Encoded protein: CASSPEGVEGNQPQHF. The chain carries TRBV28 and TRBJ1-5; D perhaps matches TRBD1 (6 bases). Germline CDR1 reads MDHEN; CDR2 reads SYDVKM. The CDR3 loop spans 16 amino acids. The V end lost 8 bases, the J end lost 2 bases, and 19 bases lay between the germline ends.

The CDR3: CASSEGAVGYF. The CDR3 DNA follows: TGCGCCAGCAGTGAGGGTGCCGTGGGGTACTTC. The chain has TRBV10-2 and TRBJ2-7; D unresolved. Germline V gene data show CDR1 as WSHSY and CDR2 as SAAADI. The V and J ends lost 2 bases and 12 bases respectively, with 11 bases between them. The CDR3 has 11 residues.

The chain carries TRBV4-3 and TRBJ2-5, with D hard to call. The CDR3 contains 13 residues. Germline CDR1 LGHNA, CDR2 YSLEER. Trimming left V 0 bases short and J 6 bases short, with 8 bases between. The CDR3 sequence: CASSQDRSKTQYF. The CDR3, as DNA: TGCGCCAGCAGCCAAGATAGGAGTAAGACCCAGTACTTC.

This clonotype was detected only a few times. The chain recombines TRBV7-3 with TRBJ1-2; D remains ambiguous. The CDR3 extends over 13 amino acids. The V gene's germline CDR1 is SGHTA and CDR2 FQGTGA. V gave up 5 bases and J gave up 5 bases, with 12 bases separating them. In DNA form, the CDR3 reads TGTGCCAGCAGCCCCATGATCGGGTATGGCTACACCTTC. It codes for CASSPMIGYGYTF.

This clonotype has a handful of counts. The chain uses TRBV4-3 and TRBJ2-4, with D tentatively TRBD1 or TRBD2 (6 bases each). Trimming removed 0 bases from V and 8 bases from J, with 14 bases in between. This CDR3 region has 15 residues. Looked up from germline, CDR1 is LGHNA and CDR2 is YSLEER. The CDR3 protein is CASSQDPAGEDIQYF. The DNA of the CDR3 is TGCGCCAGCAGCCAAGACCCGGCAGGGGAGGACATTCAGTACTTC.

This clonotype was counted at least ten times. The CDR3 loop reads CASSLDLLLAGGTDTQYF. The CDR3 DNA reads as TGCGCCAGCAGCCTCGACCTCCTACTAGCGGGGGGCACAGATACGCAGTATTTT. The rearrangement links TRBV4-3 to TRBJ2-3; 11 bases are shared with TRBD2. V trimming: 4 bases; J trimming: 1 base; junction bases outside the gene matches: 10. This CDR3 has 18 residues. Germline V CDR1 and CDR2: LGHNA, YSLEER.

This clonotype was counted between two and nine times. This sequence joins TRBV7-9 and TRBJ2-7; 9 bases match TRBD2. V dropped 1 base and J dropped 6; count of bases not matched to a gene: 7. The CDR3 has 15 residues. The V gene's germline CDR1 is SEHNR and CDR2 FQNEAQ (reference sequence). CDR3 DNA: TGTGCCAGCAGCTTAGATAGCGGGAGATTGGTCGAGCAGTACTTC. Protein sequence: CASSLDSGRLVEQYF.

A few counts support this clonotype. This chain uses TRBV12-3 or TRBV12-4 with TRBJ1-3; unclear D gene. This CDR3 has 15 amino acids. With 5 bases removed from V and 0 bases from J, the gap between germline ends came to 11 bases. CDR3: CASSGQELSGNTIYF. The CDR3 DNA sequence: TGTGCCAGCAGTGGCCAGGAACTCTCTGGAAACACCATATATTTT.